These T cell receptor beta chains were read from a single sample in a study of blood T cell repertoires in COVID-19. Data came from immunoSEQ multiplex PCR; TCRdb stores just in-frame clones and leaves some out. The top ten hold approximately 3.7% of the sample, which has about 260,000 clones, around 90% seen once. The specimen sequenced was peripheral blood. The source is a man aged 60-69 years who had recovered from COVID-19. Both conserved end residues are part of each CDR3. The order of the fields is V gene, J gene, clone size, D gene, CDR3 DNA, CDR3 protein. A D gene is named only where the DNA matches it firmly. Only part of the rows carry a size: once, few, many, or a class if the clone is expanded.

TRBV6-6,TRBJ1-3,.,TRBD1,TGTGCCAGCACCGACAGGGGGCGAGGAAACACCATATATTTT,CASTDRGRGNTIYF
TRBV5-4,TRBJ2-7,.,.,TGTGCCACCCGCCAGGGAACCTACGAGCAGTACTTC,CATRQGTYEQYF
TRBV30,TRBJ2-3,once,.,TGTGCCTGGGGGGACGGGGGCCGGACTAGTCTTACAGATACGCAGTATTTT,CAWGDGGRTSLTDTQYF
TRBV7-3,TRBJ2-3,.,.,TGTGCCAGCAGCTTCTTGGGTGCGGCAGATACGCAGTATTTT,CASSFLGAADTQYF
TRBV19,TRBJ1-5,.,TRBD1,TGTGCCAGTAGTCCCGGACAGGGTGGCGGTCAGCCCCAGCATTTT,CASSPGQGGGQPQHF
TRBV2,TRBJ2-7,.,.,TGTGCCAGCAGTGAAGTGGGCAGTGAGTCCTACGAGCAGTACTTC,CASSEVGSESYEQYF
TRBV6-2/TRBV6-3,TRBJ1-4,.,TRBD1,TGTGCCAGCAGTAGTGCCGGGACAGGGGATGAAAAACTGTTTTTT,CASSSAGTGDEKLFF
TRBV5-6,TRBJ1-2,.,TRBD1,TGTGCCAGCAGCTTGGCAGGACAGGGCTCTAACTATGGCTACACCTTC,CASSLAGQGSNYGYTF
TRBV7-6,TRBJ1-3,.,.,TGTGCCAGCAGCTTAGCGGGGGCAGACTCTGGAAACACCATATATTTT,CASSLAGADSGNTIYF
TRBV24-1,TRBJ2-2,.,.,TGTGCCACCAGTGATACCTCGGGGAATAGGGTCCGGGAGCTGTTTTTT,CATSDTSGNRVRELFF
TRBV9,TRBJ1-3,.,TRBD1,TGTGCCAGCAGCGCCCGTACCTCGACGACAGGGCGATTCTCTGGAAACACCATATATTTT,CASSARTSTTGRFSGNTIYF
TRBV7-9,TRBJ2-5,.,.,TGTGCCAGCAGCTTTGCGGGACAGAGATTAAGGGAGACCCAGTACTTC,CASSFAGQRLRETQYF
TRBV6-2/TRBV6-3,TRBJ2-3,.,.,TGTGCCAGCAGTTATTGGGGGCTCACAGATACGCAGTATTTT,CASSYWGLTDTQYF
TRBV13,TRBJ2-3,.,.,TGTGCCAGCAGCACCCGGAGGGATACGCAGTATTTT,CASSTRRDTQYF
TRBV19,TRBJ2-1,.,.,TGTGCCAGTAGTAACAGGAGCCTGGAGCAGTTCTTC,CASSNRSLEQFF
TRBV4-1,TRBJ2-7,.,TRBD1,TGCGCCAGCAGCCCACGGACAGGGGTACACTACGAGCAGTACTTC,CASSPRTGVHYEQYF
TRBV19,TRBJ2-2,.,TRBD2,TGTGCCAGTAGTATTCATGGAGCGGGGGCATTCACCGGGGAGCTGTTTTTT,CASSIHGAGAFTGELFF
TRBV18,TRBJ2-5,.,.,TGTGCCAGCTCACCAGGCCTCCAAGAGACCCAGTACTTC,CASSPGLQETQYF
TRBV7-9,TRBJ2-7,.,.,TGTGCCAGCAGCGGTACCGGGACACCTTACGAGCAGTACTTC,CASSGTGTPYEQYF
TRBV5-4,TRBJ2-3,once,TRBD1,TGTGCCAGCAGCTTGGGTGACAGGGGATGGGACACAGATACGCAGTATTTT,CASSLGDRGWDTDTQYF
TRBV7-2,TRBJ2-1,.,.,TGTGCCAGCAGCTTAAGCTGGGCGAACTACAATGAGCAGTTCTTC,CASSLSWANYNEQFF
TRBV5-1,TRBJ2-7,.,.,TGCGCCAGCAGCTTTACGGTAGGGGGACGGCAGGGACTACTCTACGAGCAGTACTTC,CASSFTVGGRQGLLYEQYF
TRBV29-1,TRBJ1-4,.,.,TGCAGCGCGGTGGTAGGGGCCGGTGAAAAACTGTTTTTT,CSAVVGAGEKLFF
TRBV5-1,TRBJ2-7,.,.,TGCGCCAGCAGCTTGAGGACAGTTACCTACGAGCAGTACTTC,CASSLRTVTYEQYF
TRBV18,TRBJ1-6,.,.,TGTGCCAGCTCACCAGTAAGGAGCAATTCACCCCTCCACTTT,CASSPVRSNSPLHF
TRBV19,TRBJ2-4,.,TRBD2,TGTGCCAGTAGTTGGGCTAGCGGGGGTAAAAACATTCAGTACTTC,CASSWASGGKNIQYF
TRBV11-3,TRBJ2-2,.,TRBD1,TGTGCCAGCAGCCCGCCTCGACAGGGGCGCACCGGGGAGCTGTTTTTT,CASSPPRQGRTGELFF
TRBV24-1,TRBJ1-5,.,.,TGTGCCACCAGTGATGTATCAGGGGGCAATCAGCCCCAGCATTTT,CATSDVSGGNQPQHF
TRBV12-3/TRBV12-4,TRBJ1-1,once,TRBD1,TGTGCCAGCAGTATAAATAGACAGGGGCAAGCTTTCTTT,CASSINRQGQAFF
TRBV25-1,TRBJ2-1,once,TRBD1,TGTGCCAGCAGTGAATACCGGACAGGGAGTGGCAATGAGCAGTTCTTC,CASSEYRTGSGNEQFF
TRBV9,TRBJ1-6,.,TRBD1,TGTGCCAGCAGCGTAGGACAGGGAAGGGCAAATAATTCACCCCTCCACTTT,CASSVGQGRANNSPLHF
TRBV11-2,TRBJ2-7,.,.,TGTGCCAGCAGGACACTCAGGGGTTCCTACGAGCAGTACTTC,CASRTLRGSYEQYF
TRBV11-1,TRBJ2-5,.,.,TGTGCCAGCAGCCCTACGGGGGAAGGTGGGGAGACCCAGTACTTC,CASSPTGEGGETQYF
TRBV6-5,TRBJ1-2,.,.,TGTGCCAGCAAAAACTCCGGGACATATAACTATGGCTACACCTTC,CASKNSGTYNYGYTF
TRBV2,TRBJ2-1,few,.,TGTGCCAGCAGCGGGCGTAGTGGGGGCCCCACCGGGGATGAGCAGTTCTTC,CASSGRSGGPTGDEQFF
TRBV30,TRBJ1-6,.,.,TGTGCCTGGACTTCAGGATATAATTCACCCCTCCACTTT,CAWTSGYNSPLHF
TRBV19,TRBJ2-1,.,.,TGTGCCAGTAGGGCTCAGGGGTCGCGTGAGCAGTTCTTC,CASRAQGSREQFF
TRBV18,TRBJ2-2,.,.,TGTGCCAGCTCACCACTCGAGGGAGGAACCGGGGAGCTGTTTTTT,CASSPLEGGTGELFF
TRBV27,TRBJ2-7,.,.,TGTGCCAGCAGTTTATACGGGAGGGGGGGACAGCCAGATTTGGAGCAGTACTTC,CASSLYGRGGQPDLEQYF
TRBV7-2,TRBJ2-7,.,TRBD2,TGTGCCAGCAGCTTAGAGGGGCTAGCGGGGGGGCGTTCCCCCTACGAGCAGTACTTC,CASSLEGLAGGRSPYEQYF
TRBV4-2,TRBJ2-3,.,.,TGTGCCAGCAGCCAAGATACCCTAGCAACGGAGGCAGATACGCAGTATTTT,CASSQDTLATEADTQYF
TRBV7-9,TRBJ2-3,.,.,TGTGCCAGCAAAAGGCAGGAGGCTAGCACAGATACGCAGTATTTT,CASKRQEASTDTQYF
TRBV6-5,TRBJ1-2,.,.,TGTGCCAGCAGTTCCTGGGACGGTGGGGGGATATATGGCTACACCTTC,CASSSWDGGGIYGYTF
TRBV19,TRBJ1-5,.,.,TGTGCCAGTACGGACGGGAGGGGCAATCAGCCCCAGCATTTT,CASTDGRGNQPQHF
TRBV11-1,TRBJ1-1,many,.,TGTGCCAGCAGCAGATCCACAGGGAACACTGAAGCTTTCTTT,CASSRSTGNTEAFF
TRBV29-1,TRBJ1-5,.,TRBD1,TGCAGCGTGGGACAGGGGGCCGATCAGCCCCAGCATTTT,CSVGQGADQPQHF
TRBV2,TRBJ1-3,.,.,TGTGCCAGCAGTCGGGGACTATCTGGAAACACCATATATTTT,CASSRGLSGNTIYF
TRBV24-1,TRBJ2-3,.,TRBD2,TGTGCCACCGCCGGGACTAGCGAGAGCACAGATACGCAGTATTTT,CATAGTSESTDTQYF